The 15 T cell receptor beta chains given below trace back to one sample, sequenced in a study of somatic mutations in cytotoxic T cells in rheumatoid arthritis. Libraries were prepared by immunoSEQ multiplex PCR; TCRdb keeps only in-frame clonotypes and omits some of them. The table records about 20,000 clones, under 85% of them present only once. The sample comprised CD8+ T cells sorted from blood. The receptor set was obtained from an adult with rheumatoid arthritis.

The chain couples TRBV19 to TRBJ1-5, with unresolved D. Germline values: CDR1 LNHDA, CDR2 SQIVND (reference sequence). CDR3 length equals 12 residues. The V end lost 5 bases, the J end lost 6 bases, and 8 bases lay between the germline ends. The CDR3 sequence: CASSPNSQPQHF. The DNA for the CDR3 is TGTGCCAGTAGTCCAAACAGTCAGCCCCAGCATTTT.

The chain joins TRBV6-1 to TRBJ1-5, with 9 bases fitting TRBD1. The CDR3 covers 15 residues. V was pared by 7 bases and J by 4 bases, with 8 bases of the junction left unmatched. In germline, CDR1 is MNHNS, CDR2 SASEGT. The CDR3 DNA reads as TGTGCCAGCACCCCGGGACAGGGTGTAAATCAGCCCCAGCATTTT. This translates into CASTPGQGVNQPQHF.

Comment on this clone: This specimen includes other DNA sequences encoding the same CDR3. V and J are TRBV7-3 and TRBJ2-5, with 10 bases identical to TRBD1. The CDR3 has 14 amino acids. Germline loops: CDR1 SGHTA, CDR2 FQGTGA. V trimming: 4 bases; J trimming: 5 bases; junction bases outside the gene matches: 4. The CDR3 is CASSSTGGWETQYF. As DNA, the CDR3 is TGTGCCAGCAGCTCGACAGGGGGCTGGGAGACCCAGTACTTC.

The J gene is TRBJ2-3, the V gene TRBV4-1, with 10 bases matching TRBD1. Trimming removed 2 bases from V and 2 bases from J; junction bases left unmatched: 7. Germline CDR1 MGHRA, CDR2 YSYEKL. The CDR3 extends over 17 amino acids. The CDR3 coding sequence is TGCGCCAGCAGCCAAACACCGGGACAGGGGTTCACAGATACGCAGTATTTT. As protein: CASSQTPGQGFTDTQYF.

The genes are TRBV6-6 and TRBJ2-3, with TRBD2 identical over 8 bases. Germline trimming cut 7 bases from V and 5 bases from J; bases unmatched to any gene: 5. This CDR3 spans 13 amino acids. The V gene's germline CDR1 is MNHNY and CDR2 SVGAGI (reference sequence). CDR3 nucleotide sequence: TGTGCCAGCACCGGGGGGGCCGGAGATACGCAGTATTTT. As protein: CASTGGAGDTQYF.

The chain employs TRBV19 and TRBJ2-1; 8 nucleotides line up with TRBD2. Trimming removed 9 bases from V and 0 bases from J; junction bases left unmatched: 10. The CDR3 is 16 amino acids. Germline assignment: CDR1 LNHDA and CDR2 SQIVND (reference sequence). Written as DNA, the CDR3 is TGTGCCAGCTTGAGCGGGAGTGGGAGCTCCTACAATGAGCAGTTCTTC. As protein: CASLSGSGSSYNEQFF.

This clone was detected only a few times. The chain joins TRBV29-1 to TRBJ1-5, with D possibly TRBD1 on 6 matching bases. Germline CDR1 and CDR2: SQVTM and ANQGSEA. The CDR3 loop spans 13 amino acids. Trimming cost V 6 bases and J 4 bases, with 13 bases left between them. CDR3: CSVQSGQNQPQHF. For the CDR3, the DNA is TGCAGCGTCCAGTCCGGACAGAATCAGCCCCAGCATTTT.

The chain recombines TRBV6-5 with TRBJ1-1, with D possibly TRBD1 on 6 matching bases. V shed 7 bases and J shed 5 bases, with 20 bases lying between them. The CDR3 extends over 15 amino acids. Germline V lookup: CDR1 MNHEY, CDR2 SVGAGI. In DNA, the CDR3 is TGTGCCAGCAAGGTTAGGCAGGGGAAGAGAACTGAAGCTTTCTTT. It translates to CASKVRQGKRTEAFF.

The chain joins TRBV19 to TRBJ2-2, with a weak D call TRBD2 (5 bases). Germline CDR1 LNHDA, CDR2 SQIVND (reference sequence). The CDR3 is 18 residues long. Trimming shortened V by 6 bases and J by 0 bases, and 20 bases separated the two germline ends. The CDR3 DNA sequence: TGTGCCAGTAGCCATACTAGTTTAGGCCGTACGAACACCGGGGAGCTGTTTTTT. Translated: CASSHTSLGRTNTGELFF.

The chain employs TRBV5-1 and TRBJ1-2; weak D call: TRBD1 (5 bases). The CDR3 extends over 14 amino acids. The V end lost 5 bases, the J end lost 6 bases, and 17 bases lay between the germline ends. Germline V CDR1 and CDR2: SGHRS, YFSETQ. The CDR3 nucleotides are TGCGCCAGCAGTCATGGGGGGGTAAAGGATGGCTACACCTTC. Protein sequence: CASSHGGVKDGYTF.

The chain joins TRBV10-3 to TRBJ1-5, with D uncertain. The CDR3 is 14 amino acids. The germline V gene encodes CDR1 ENHRY and CDR2 SYGVKD. The germline V and J ends were trimmed by 5 bases and 5 bases, with 13 bases remaining between them. CDR3 protein: CAISPSSRDQPQHF. The CDR3 DNA reads as TGTGCCATCAGTCCGTCTTCGAGGGATCAGCCCCAGCATTTT.

V and J are TRBV28 and TRBJ2-1; 9 positions agree with TRBD1. Germline values: CDR1 MDHEN, CDR2 SYDVKM. The CDR3 runs to 14 residues. V was clipped by 6 bases and J by 4 bases; unmatched bases: 4. CDR3 in amino acids: CASSPGQGYNEQFF. In nucleotides, the CDR3 is TGTGCCAGCAGCCCGGGACAGGGTTACAATGAGCAGTTCTTC. The whole variable domain, remainder taken from reference TRBV28 and TRBJ2-1, is DVKVTQSSRYLVKRTGEKVFLECVQDMDHENMFWYRQDPGLGLRLIYFSYDVKMKEKGDIPEGYSVSREKKERFSLILESASTNQTSMYLCASSPGQGYNEQFFGPGTRLTVL.

In DNA, the CDR3 is TGTGCCAGCAGTTACTCTAACTCCGGGGGGACTGAAGCTTTCTTT. Protein: CASSYSNSGGTEAFF. The chain has TRBV6-5 and TRBJ1-1; maybe TRBD1 (5 bases). V was pared by 0 bases and J by 5 bases, with 13 bases between. Germline CDR1 reads MNHEY; CDR2 reads SVGAGI. This CDR3 has 15 amino acids.

This clone was detected once. The chain uses TRBV5-1 and TRBJ2-2, with 10 bases matching TRBD1. The CDR3 covers 16 residues. Trimming at V came to 5 bases and at J to 3 bases, leaving 7 bases not matched to a gene. Germline V gene lookup returns CDR1 SGHRS and CDR2 YFSETQ. In DNA, the CDR3 is TGCGCCAGCAGTACGGACAGGGGGGCCTACACCGGGGAGCTGTTTTTT. It is translated as CASSTDRGAYTGELFF.

V usage is TRBV11-2 and J usage is TRBJ2-7, with D possibly TRBD1 on 6 matching bases. The V end was cut by 5 bases, the J end by 2 bases, with 10 bases between. Germline CDR1 and CDR2: SGHAT and FQNNGV. This CDR3 has 13 amino acids. CDR3 region: CASSSGQTYEQYF. CDR3 in DNA: TGTGCCAGCAGCAGCGGACAGACCTACGAGCAGTACTTC.